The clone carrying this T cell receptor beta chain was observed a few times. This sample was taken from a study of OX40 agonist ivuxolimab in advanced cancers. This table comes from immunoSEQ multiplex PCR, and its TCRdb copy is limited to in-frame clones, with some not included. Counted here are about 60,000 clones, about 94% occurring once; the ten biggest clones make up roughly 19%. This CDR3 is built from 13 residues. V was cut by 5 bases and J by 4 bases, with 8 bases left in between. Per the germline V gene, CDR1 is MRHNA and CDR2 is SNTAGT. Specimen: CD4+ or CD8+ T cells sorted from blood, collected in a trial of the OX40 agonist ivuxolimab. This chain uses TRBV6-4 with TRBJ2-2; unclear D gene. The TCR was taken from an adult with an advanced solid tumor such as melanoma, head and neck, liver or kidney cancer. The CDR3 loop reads CASSPMSTGELFF. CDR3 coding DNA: TGTGCCAGCAGTCCGATGAGCACCGGGGAGCTGTTTTTT.